Listed below are T cell receptor beta chains from one sample, sequenced in a study of T cells in Graves' hyperthyroidism and ophthalmopathy. TCRdb re-derived calls from the multiplex PCR reads in MiXCR, one entry per CDR3 protein. The table shows approximately 600,000 distinct CDR3 sequences, with approximately 14% occurring only once. The material sequenced was blood. The source of these receptors is a woman in her thirties or forties with Graves' ophthalmopathy. Both conserved end residues are part of each CDR3. Fields, in order: D gene, J gene, clone size, V gene, CDR3 DNA, CDR3 protein. D genes are given only for firm matches. A clone size is listed for some rows: how often the clone was seen (once, few, many), or a class if it is expanded.

-,TRBJ2-7,many,TRBV6-1,TGTGCCAGCAGAACGCGGGACATCATCTCCTACGAGCAGTACTTC,CASRTRDIISYEQYF
-,TRBJ2-7,-,TRBV6-2/TRBV6-3,TGTGCCAGCAGCCCTCCGGGGACGAAACACTACGAGCAGTACTTC,CASSPPGTKHYEQYF
TRBD1,TRBJ1-2,many,TRBV28,TGTGCCAGCAAGGGACAGGGTGATTTGATACGTGGCTACACCTTC,CASKGQGDLIRGYTF
TRBD1,TRBJ1-4,many,TRBV11-1,TGTGCCAGCAGCTTAGTCACCACAGGGGCAGGGGAAAAACTGTTTTTT,CASSLVTTGAGEKLFF
-,TRBJ2-5,-,TRBV2,TGTGCCAGCAGTGAACGGCGACTGGGGGAGACCCAGTACTTC,CASSERRLGETQYF
-,TRBJ1-1,few,TRBV6-2/TRBV6-3,TGTGCCACTGGACAGCAAATAAACACTGAAGCTTTCTTT,CATGQQINTEAFF
-,TRBJ1-1,-,TRBV20-1,TGCAGTGCTAGAATCCGGGATCAAGAAGCTTTCTTT,CSARIRDQEAFF
TRBD2,TRBJ2-5,many,TRBV7-2,TGTGCCAGCACCGCTAGCGGGGGAATAGGGGAGACCCAGTACTTC,CASTASGGIGETQYF
-,TRBJ2-2,-,TRBV6-5,TGTGCCAGCAGTTACGGGTCTAGTCCGTACGGGGAGCTGTTTTTT,CASSYGSSPYGELFF
-,TRBJ2-7,many,TRBV11-3,TGTGCCAGCAGCTTAGGAGGCGGGGATGCCTACGAGCAGTACTTC,CASSLGGGDAYEQYF
TRBD2,TRBJ2-5,few,TRBV7-2,TGTGCCAGCAGCTTAGTGGCGGGAGGGATGGGAGAGACCCAGTACTTC,CASSLVAGGMGETQYF
-,TRBJ2-7,many,TRBV2,TGTGCCAGCAGTGAAGACCGATTGCTGGACGAGCAGTACTTC,CASSEDRLLDEQYF
-,TRBJ2-2,-,TRBV19,TGTGCCAGTAGTATTGCGGTTAGGCCCGGGGAGCTGTTTTTT,CASSIAVRPGELFF
-,TRBJ2-5,-,TRBV11-2,TGTGCCAGCAGCTCTATCCCCCAAGAGACCCAGTACTTC,CASSSIPQETQYF
-,TRBJ1-2,few,TRBV20-1,TGCAGTGCGGGGGACCTTAGGGCGTCCAACTATGGCTACACCTTC,CSAGDLRASNYGYTF
-,TRBJ2-5,few,TRBV20-1,TGCAGTGCTAGAATACTACCCCAAGAGACCCAGTACTTC,CSARILPQETQYF
TRBD1,TRBJ2-7,few,TRBV7-2,TGTGCCAGCAGCTTAGTCTCAGGGGGATCTTCCGAGCAGTACTTC,CASSLVSGGSSEQYF
-,TRBJ2-4,many,TRBV4-1,TGCGCCAGACGGTTCACCGTGGACATTCAGTACTTC,CARRFTVDIQYF
TRBD1,TRBJ1-2,-,TRBV10-1,TGCGCCAGCAGTGGACAGGGGGCGAGGATCGATGGCTACACCTTC,CASSGQGARIDGYTF
TRBD1,TRBJ2-7,many,TRBV7-2,TGTGCCAGCAGCAAGGGACAGGGGGCGGGCGAGCAGTACTTC,CASSKGQGAGEQYF
TRBD1,TRBJ1-2,many,TRBV6-5,TGTGCCAGCAGCCCCTCCGGGACAGATCATGGCTACACCTTC,CASSPSGTDHGYTF
-,TRBJ1-5,many,TRBV20-1,TGCAGTGCTAGAGGACCAGGGCGCAGCAATCAGCCCCAGCATTTT,CSARGPGRSNQPQHF
TRBD1,TRBJ1-2,once,TRBV27,TGTGCCAGCAGTCCGCTGACAGGGAACTATGGCTACACCTTC,CASSPLTGNYGYTF
-,TRBJ1-1,many,TRBV28,TGTGCCAGCAGTCACATGAACACTGAAGCTTTCTTT,CASSHMNTEAFF
-,TRBJ2-1,-,TRBV5-4,TGTGCCAGCAGCCCCGTGTCTGCGAGGGATGAGCAGTTCTTC,CASSPVSARDEQFF
TRBD1,TRBJ2-2,few,TRBV4-2,TGTGCCAGCAGGCCTGGGACAGGGACCGGGGAGCTGTTTTTT,CASRPGTGTGELFF
-,TRBJ2-7,many,TRBV28,TGTGCCAGCAGTTCCTATTGGGGTCTAAGCTCCTACGAGCAGTACTTC,CASSSYWGLSSYEQYF
-,TRBJ2-7,-,TRBV6-2/TRBV6-3,TGTGCCAGCAGTTACCCACCCCCTAGGGACTCTCAGTACTTC,CASSYPPPRDSQYF
-,TRBJ1-3,many,TRBV28,TGTGCCAGCAGTTTTAAAGGCTACTCTGGAAACACCATATATTTT,CASSFKGYSGNTIYF
TRBD1,TRBJ1-2,many,TRBV6-5,TGTGCCAGCAGTTCCCAGGGACAGATTAGCTATGGCTACACCTTC,CASSSQGQISYGYTF
TRBD1,TRBJ2-7,many,TRBV7-9,TGTGCCAGCAGCGAGAGGGACAGTTGGAACCCTTACGAGCAGTACTTC,CASSERDSWNPYEQYF
TRBD1,TRBJ1-6,few,TRBV2,TGTGCCAGCACTTCGCAGGGGGCTTGGAATTCACCCCTCCACTTT,CASTSQGAWNSPLHF
TRBD1,TRBJ2-7,-,TRBV30,TGTGCCGGCTCGACCGGGACAGGGGCCTACGAGCAGTACTTC,CAGSTGTGAYEQYF
-,TRBJ2-7,many,TRBV5-1,TGCGCCAGCAGCTTGCAATCTGGGGACCCCTACGAGCAGTACTTC,CASSLQSGDPYEQYF
TRBD1,TRBJ2-2,many,TRBV6-1,TGTGCCAGCAGTCCCAGGGGTAGGGGGCAAACCGGGGAGCTGTTTTTT,CASSPRGRGQTGELFF
-,TRBJ1-2,many,TRBV12-3/TRBV12-4,TGTGCCAGCAGTCCGACCGGGAAAGCAGGTGGCTACACCTTC,CASSPTGKAGGYTF
-,TRBJ2-5,many,TRBV29-1,TGCAGCGTTGAAAGGACCCAGGGAGAGACCCAGTACTTC,CSVERTQGETQYF
-,TRBJ1-2,-,TRBV7-2,TGCGCCAGCAGCTTGATCGACTATGGCTACACCTTC,CASSLIDYGYTF
TRBD1,TRBJ1-5,-,TRBV27,TGTGCCAGCAGTTTTAACAGGGGGCGTTGGCCCCAGCATTTT,CASSFNRGRWPQHF
TRBD2,TRBJ2-7,many,TRBV7-8,TGTGCCAGCAGCGGAGCTTCCCTCGCGGGAGGGCCGAGTGAGCAGTACTTC,CASSGASLAGGPSEQYF
TRBD1,TRBJ1-1,few,TRBV29-1,TGCAGCGTAACGACAGGGGGTGAAGCTTTCTTT,CSVTTGGEAFF
TRBD1,TRBJ1-5,-,TRBV20-1,TGCAGTGCTTCTGGGACAGGGGGCAATCAGCCCCAGCATTTT,CSASGTGGNQPQHF
-,TRBJ1-1,many,TRBV28,TGTGCCAGCAGCGGAATGATTGCCTGGACCCACACTGAAGCTTTCTTT,CASSGMIAWTHTEAFF
-,TRBJ1-1,many,TRBV28,TGTGGGAGTGCGGGACTGAACACTGAAGCTTTCTTT,CGSAGLNTEAFF